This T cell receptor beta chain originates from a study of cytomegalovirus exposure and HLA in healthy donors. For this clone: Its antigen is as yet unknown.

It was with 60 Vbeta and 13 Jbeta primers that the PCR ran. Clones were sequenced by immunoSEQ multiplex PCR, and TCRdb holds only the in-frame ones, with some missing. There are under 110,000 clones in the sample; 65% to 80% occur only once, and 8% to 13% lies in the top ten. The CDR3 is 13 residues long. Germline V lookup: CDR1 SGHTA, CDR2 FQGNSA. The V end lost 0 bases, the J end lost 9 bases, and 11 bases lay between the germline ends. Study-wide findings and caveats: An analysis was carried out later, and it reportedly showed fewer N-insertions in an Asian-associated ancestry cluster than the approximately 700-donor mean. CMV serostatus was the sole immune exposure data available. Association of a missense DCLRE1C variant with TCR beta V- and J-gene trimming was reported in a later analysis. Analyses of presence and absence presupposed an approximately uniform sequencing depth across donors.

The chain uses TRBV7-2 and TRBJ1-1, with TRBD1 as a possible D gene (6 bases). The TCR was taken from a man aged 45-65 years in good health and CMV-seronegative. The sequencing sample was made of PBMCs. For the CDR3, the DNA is TGTGCCAGCAGCTTAGCGGCAAGGGGGAAAGCTTTCTTT. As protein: CASSLAARGKAFF. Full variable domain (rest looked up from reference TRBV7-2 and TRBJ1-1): GAGVSQSPSNKVTEKGKDVELRCDPISGHTALYWYRQSLGQGLEFLIYFQGNSAPDKSGLPSDRFSAERTGGSVSTLTIQRTQQEDSAVYLCASSLAARGKAFFGQGTRLTVV.